What follows is one T cell receptor beta chain and its context. This sample was taken from a study of CD8+CD57+ T cells in acquired aplastic anemia. Trimming pared 1 base from V and 0 bases from J, leaving 9 bases between. The V gene's germline CDR1 is SSHAT and CDR2 FNYEAQ (reference sequence). The CDR3 length is 15 residues. CD8+CD57+ cell expansion, shown by flow cytometry, had occurred in the patients selected for sequencing. CDR3 and TCR beta VDJ profiling relied on a genomic DNA template. Each CDR3 protein is one row after TCRdb ran MiXCR on the reads. The profile shows 75,000 to 80,000 distinct CDR3 sequences, 55% to 75% of them singletons.

The gene calls are TRBV7-7 and TRBJ2-5; a possible D gene is TRBD2 (6 bases). The TCR originated in a human donor with aplastic anemia. The sample consisted of sorted CD4+, CD8+, or CD8+CD57+ T cells (not recorded which) from PBMCs. CDR3 sequence reads: CASSLGWGDQETQYF. CDR3 sequence (DNA): TGTGCCAGCAGCTTAGGCTGGGGGGACCAAGAGACCCAGTACTTC.